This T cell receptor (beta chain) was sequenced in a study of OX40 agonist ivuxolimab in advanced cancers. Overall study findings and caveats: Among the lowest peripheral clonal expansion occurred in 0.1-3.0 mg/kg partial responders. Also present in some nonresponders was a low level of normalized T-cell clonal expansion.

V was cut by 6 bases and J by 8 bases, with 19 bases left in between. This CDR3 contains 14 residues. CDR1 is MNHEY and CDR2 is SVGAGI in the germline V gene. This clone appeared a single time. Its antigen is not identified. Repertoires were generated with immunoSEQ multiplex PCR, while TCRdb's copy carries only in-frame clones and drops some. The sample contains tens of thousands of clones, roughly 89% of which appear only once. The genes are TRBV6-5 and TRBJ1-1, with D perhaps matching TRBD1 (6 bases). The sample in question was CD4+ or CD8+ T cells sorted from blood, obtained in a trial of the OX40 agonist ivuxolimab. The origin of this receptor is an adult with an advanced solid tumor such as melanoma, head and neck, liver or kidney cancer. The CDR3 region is CASRKIGGLGEAFF. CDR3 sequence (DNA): TGTGCCAGCAGGAAAATCGGGGGCTTGGGCGAAGCTTTCTTT.